A selection of T cell receptor beta chains follows, all from one sample in a study of T cells in tumors after PD-1 blockade. The method was immunoSEQ multiplex PCR; TCRdb's version includes in-frame clones alone and lacks a portion of them. The data show roughly 49,000 clones, about 85% seen once. Sequencing used PBMCs, obtained before anti-PD-1 treatment. The receptor set was obtained from a human donor with basal cell carcinoma. Both conserved end residues are part of each CDR3. Fields, in order: clone size, V gene, D gene, J gene, CDR3 DNA, CDR3 protein. A D gene is named only where the DNA matches it firmly. Size values are once, few and many counts, or a class for expanded clones, and some rows have none.

NA	TRBV10-3	TRBD1	TRBJ2-7	TGTGCCATCAGTGCGTCGACAGGGGAGGACGAGCAGTACTTC	CAISASTGEDEQYF
NA	TRBV9	NA	TRBJ1-5	TGTGCCAGCAGCGTAGGAATAGGGGTTCAGCCCCAGCATTTT	CASSVGIGVQPQHF
NA	TRBV5-1	NA	TRBJ2-1	TGCGCCAGCAGCCAGGGGACGGTTCAAAATGAGCAGTTCTTC	CASSQGTVQNEQFF
NA	TRBV29-1	NA	TRBJ2-7	TGCAGCGTTGAAGATGCGATCGGGGCAGTCGGCGAGCAGTACTTC	CSVEDAIGAVGEQYF
once	TRBV7-8	NA	TRBJ1-3	TGTGCCAGCAGCCCGACGCGGGGAAACACCATATATTTT	CASSPTRGNTIYF
NA	TRBV18	TRBD2	TRBJ2-1	TGTGCCAGCTTTCGGGAAGCGGGGGGCTACAATGAGCAGTTCTTC	CASFREAGGYNEQFF
NA	TRBV18	TRBD1	TRBJ1-1	TGTGCCAGCTCACCAACAGGGGCAGCGAACACTGAAGCTTTCTTT	CASSPTGAANTEAFF
NA	TRBV6-5	NA	TRBJ2-1	TGTGCCAGCAGTCTTCCGGGACACGGCTACAATGAGCAGTTCTTC	CASSLPGHGYNEQFF
NA	TRBV5-1	NA	TRBJ2-5	TGCGCCAGCGGTTTGGCAACCCAAGAGACCCAGTACTTC	CASGLATQETQYF
NA	TRBV25-1	NA	TRBJ2-5	TGTGCCAGCAGTGAAGGAGGCGGGGTTCAAGGGACCCAGTACTTC	CASSEGGGVQGTQYF
NA	TRBV19	NA	TRBJ2-7	TGTGCCAGTAGTCTGGACAAGGGGGCCTACGAGCAGTACTTC	CASSLDKGAYEQYF
once	TRBV19	TRBD1	TRBJ2-5	TGTGCCAGTAGTATAGGCCCCGGGACAGAAGAGACCCAGTACTTC	CASSIGPGTEETQYF
NA	TRBV6-5	NA	TRBJ1-2	TGTGCCAGCAGGGGGACTGAGATTTTTTATGGCTACACCTTC	CASRGTEIFYGYTF
NA	TRBV6-6	NA	TRBJ1-2	TGTGCCAGCAGCCTTGGCTCGGGCTACACCTTC	CASSLGSGYTF
few	TRBV27	NA	TRBJ1-2	TGTGCCAGCAGTTTAATCCCCCTGATACAATATGGCTACACCTTC	CASSLIPLIQYGYTF
NA	TRBV6-5	NA	TRBJ1-1	TGTGCCAGCAGTTATGGCAGGAACACTGAAGCTTTCTTT	CASSYGRNTEAFF
NA	TRBV5-6	TRBD1	TRBJ2-1	TGTGCCAGCAGCCAACGACAGGGAATCTCCTACAATGAGCAGTTCTTC	CASSQRQGISYNEQFF
NA	TRBV5-1	TRBD2	TRBJ2-7	TGCGCCAGCAGCTTGGCCGGGGGGGTCTCCTACGAGCAGTACTTC	CASSLAGGVSYEQYF
NA	TRBV5-1	TRBD1	TRBJ1-1	TGCGCCAGCAGCTCACAGGGGGTGAACACTGAAGCTTTCTTT	CASSSQGVNTEAFF
NA	TRBV12-5	TRBD2	TRBJ2-1	TGTGCTAGTGGTTTAGGGACTAGCGGGGGTTCAGAGCAGTTCTTC	CASGLGTSGGSEQFF
NA	TRBV19	NA	TRBJ2-5	TGTGCCAGTAGCCCCTCGCATCAAGAGACCCAGTACTTC	CASSPSHQETQYF
few	TRBV18	NA	TRBJ1-6	TGTGCCAGCTCACCAACCCAGGCCTCCTATAATTCACCCCTCCACTTT	CASSPTQASYNSPLHF
NA	TRBV27	NA	TRBJ1-2	TGTGCCAGCAGTTTACGGGGGGCCCACATCTATGGCTACACCTTC	CASSLRGAHIYGYTF
NA	TRBV5-1	NA	TRBJ1-4	TGCGCCAGCAGCTCCCGGGTTGGTAATGAAAAACTGTTTTTT	CASSSRVGNEKLFF
few	TRBV14	TRBD1	TRBJ1-4	TGTGCCAGCAGCCAAGATACACCCCTCGGACAGGGAGGAGATGAAAAACTGTTTTTT	CASSQDTPLGQGGDEKLFF
NA	TRBV9	TRBD1	TRBJ2-5	TGTGCCAGCAGCGTAGCTTTAGGACAGGGGCAAGAGACCCAGTACTTC	CASSVALGQGQETQYF
NA	TRBV6-5	TRBD1	TRBJ2-7	TGTGCCAGCAGGAGACAGGGGTTTGGCGAGCAGTACTTC	CASRRQGFGEQYF
NA	TRBV3-1/TRBV3-2	TRBD1	TRBJ2-7	TGTGCCAGCAGCCTCACGGGACAGGGGGAAGACGAGCAGTACTTC	CASSLTGQGEDEQYF
NA	TRBV4-2	TRBD1	TRBJ2-3	TGTGCCAGCAGCCTCCTCTCACAGGGGGGCACAGATACGCAGTATTTT	CASSLLSQGGTDTQYF
NA	TRBV9	NA	TRBJ2-3	TGTGCCAGCAGCACCGCTTTAGCGGATACGCAGTATTTT	CASSTALADTQYF
NA	TRBV5-1	NA	TRBJ2-1	TGCGCCAGCAGTTCGAGCGGTTACAATGAGCAGTTCTTC	CASSSSGYNEQFF
few	TRBV3-1/TRBV3-2	NA	TRBJ2-7	TGTGCCAGCAGCCAAGAACCGGGACAAGCCTACGAGCAGTACTTC	CASSQEPGQAYEQYF
few	TRBV4-1	NA	TRBJ1-5	TGCGCCAGCAGCCAAGGGACTGATAATAGCAATCAGCCCCAGCATTTT	CASSQGTDNSNQPQHF
NA	TRBV7-2	NA	TRBJ2-7	TGTGCCAGCAGCTTAGAGGGGGGGGGCTCCTACGAGCAGTACTTC	CASSLEGGGSYEQYF
once	TRBV3-1/TRBV3-2	TRBD1	TRBJ1-3	TGTGCCAGCAGCCGACCGGGACAGGGAGAAAACACCATATATTTT	CASSRPGQGENTIYF
NA	TRBV7-2	TRBD2	TRBJ2-7	TGTGCCAGCAGCCCCCAGGGACTAGCGGGGGGGTGGCAGTACTTC	CASSPQGLAGGWQYF
NA	TRBV5-1	NA	TRBJ2-3	TGCGCCAGCAGCTTCCCCGGGGTTAGCACAGATACGCAGTATTTT	CASSFPGVSTDTQYF
NA	TRBV7-2	NA	TRBJ1-1	TGTGCCAGCAGCTTTTCACAGGGGAACACTGAAGCTTTCTTT	CASSFSQGNTEAFF
NA	TRBV6-4	TRBD2	TRBJ2-1	TGTGCCAGCAGTGAGGGGACGGGGGGTGACAATGAGCAGTTCTTC	CASSEGTGGDNEQFF
NA	TRBV12-5	NA	TRBJ2-7	TGTGCTAGTGGTTTGGTTTCGGATAAGGGTTCCTACGAGCAGTACTTC	CASGLVSDKGSYEQYF
NA	TRBV7-9	NA	TRBJ1-3	TGTGCCAGCAGCTTGAGGGGTCAAGGAAACACCATATATTTT	CASSLRGQGNTIYF
NA	TRBV5-6	TRBD1	TRBJ2-3	TGTGCCAGCGGACACAGGGGCGGAGATACGCAGTATTTT	CASGHRGGDTQYF
once	TRBV19	NA	TRBJ1-2	TGTGCCAGTAGTATAGGAGAAACCTATGGCTACACCTTC	CASSIGETYGYTF
NA	TRBV5-5	NA	TRBJ2-7	TGTGCCAGCAGCTTATACAGGGCCTACGAGCAGTACTTC	CASSLYRAYEQYF
NA	TRBV4-1	NA	TRBJ1-5	TGCGCCAGCAGCCAAGGCCATAGCAATCAGCCCCAGCATTTT	CASSQGHSNQPQHF
NA	TRBV6-5	NA	TRBJ2-7	TGTGCCAGCAGTTACACGGGAACTCGCGAGCAGTACTTC	CASSYTGTREQYF
NA	TRBV3-1/TRBV3-2	NA	TRBJ1-4	TGTGCCAGCACGGCCCGGGGGGGGTCGGGCAATGAAAAACTGTTTTTT	CASTARGGSGNEKLFF
NA	TRBV6-5	NA	TRBJ1-1	TGTGCCAGCAGTTACTCGCAGGGAGTAGGCACTGAAGCTTTCTTT	CASSYSQGVGTEAFF
NA	TRBV11-3	TRBD1	TRBJ1-1	TGTGCCAGCAGCCTGACAGGGGCCACTGAAGCTTTCTTT	CASSLTGATEAFF
NA	TRBV18	TRBD1	TRBJ1-5	TGTGCCAGCTCACCATCCGGGACAGGGGGTCGGCCCCAGCATTTT	CASSPSGTGGRPQHF
NA	TRBV3-1/TRBV3-2	NA	TRBJ2-3	TGTGCCAGCAGCCCGCGGGGCCTACAGGATGGTACGCAGTATTTT	CASSPRGLQDGTQYF
NA	TRBV7-9	NA	TRBJ1-3	TGTGCCAGCAGCTTAACCAGTCCGGGTGGAAACACCATATATTTT	CASSLTSPGGNTIYF